Presented here are 7 T cell receptor beta chains from one specimen sequenced in a study of blood T cell repertoires in COVID-19. TCRdb keeps only in-frame clones here, not all; method: immunoSEQ multiplex PCR. The data show 250,000 or so clones, 86% seen once. Sequenced sample: peripheral blood. The receptors here all came from a man aged 55 to 70 with acute or convalescent COVID-19.

The chain employs TRBV4-3 and TRBJ1-2, with a possible D match to TRBD1 (6 bases). The length of the CDR3 is 16 residues. The germline gives CDR1 LGHNA, CDR2 YSLEER. V shed 0 bases and J shed 4 bases, with 15 bases lying between them. In DNA form, the CDR3 reads TGCGCCAGCAGCCAAGATCGGCCAGGGGAAACCTATGGCTACACCTTC. As protein: CASSQDRPGETYGYTF.

J is TRBJ2-7 and V is TRBV27; 10 positions agree with TRBD1. Germline values: CDR1 MNHEY, CDR2 SMNVEV (reference sequence). This CDR3 is built from 15 residues. The junction had 8 bases not matched to a gene; V was cut back by 6 bases and J by 3 bases. CDR3 DNA: TGTGCCAGCAGCACCGGGACAGGGGAACGCTACGAGCAGTACTTC. Amino acid sequence: CASSTGTGERYEQYF.

V and J are TRBV28 and TRBJ1-2; a weak D match, TRBD1 (6 bases). V dropped 5 bases and J dropped 8 bases, with 15 bases sitting between them. The CDR3 contains 13 residues. Per the germline V gene, CDR1 is MDHEN and CDR2 is SYDVKM. This CDR3 reads CASSPQGNGGYTF. The CDR3 nucleotides are TGTGCCAGCAGTCCTCAGGGGAACGGAGGCTACACCTTC.

This clone was observed a single time. The rearrangement uses TRBV7-9 and TRBJ2-5; tentatively, D is TRBD1 (6 bases). Trimming removed 4 bases from V and 5 bases from J, with 14 bases in between. This CDR3 has 14 amino acids. Germline loops: CDR1 SEHNR, CDR2 FQNEAQ (reference sequence). The CDR3 DNA follows: TGTGCCAGCAGCTCGGGGTTTCAGGGGGAGACCCAGTACTTC. Translation: CASSSGFQGETQYF.

The chain links TRBV29-1 to TRBJ1-2; 8 bases line up with TRBD1. From germline, CDR1 is SQVTM and CDR2 ANQGSEA. The CDR3 contains 13 residues. V shed 1 base and J 8 bases; nucleotides not matched to a gene: 6. The CDR3 sequence is CSVEGQGAGGYTF. CDR3 nucleotides: TGCAGCGTTGAAGGCCAGGGGGCGGGAGGCTACACCTTC.

The DNA of the CDR3 is TGTGCCAGCAGCGTAGCCCCGAACGGCAATGAGCAGTTCTTC. Its translation: CASSVAPNGNEQFF. This rearrangement joins TRBV9 to TRBJ2-1, with unresolved D. Deletions cut 0 bases from V and 6 bases from J, with 10 bases between. CDR1 and CDR2 (germline): SGDLS, YYNGEE. The CDR3 runs 14 residues.

In nucleotides, the CDR3 is TGTGCCAGCAGTTACTCGAGGAGGGGTAACTATGGCTACACCTTC. This gives the protein CASSYSRRGNYGYTF. The chain has TRBV6-2 or TRBV6-3 and TRBJ1-2; maybe TRBD1 (5 bases). CDR1 is MNHEY, CDR2 SVGEGT, per germline. V was cut by 0 bases and J by 1 base, with 9 bases left in between. The CDR3 has 15 residues.